This T cell receptor (beta chain) was sequenced during a study of CD8+CD57+ T cells in acquired aplastic anemia listed by TCRdb under 2018. Study-level background: Extracted DNA from sorted CD4+ and CD8+ cells averaged 3.2 ug, ranging from roughly 0.17 to 27.4 ug. CD8+CD57+ expansion was defined as frequency above the mean frequency observed in healthy subjects. Summary of the overall study and its limitations: Although under 35 CD8+ CDR3 sequences were shared by patients and controls, these sequences appeared highly expressed in patients and within the immunodominant clones of patients. CD8+ Simpson's diversity did not differ significantly between patients and healthy controls (P=0.060).

Profiling of TCR beta VDJ combinations and CDR3 sequences used genomic DNA as the template. An Illumina HiSeq 2000 was used for TCR repertoire sequencing. The authors processed their data as follows. Repertoires were assessed using TRBV/TRBJ rearrangement plots, CDR3 size and DJ length profiles, and Simpson's diversity index. The immunodominant clone was defined as the most abundant DNA sequence in deep sequencing data. CDR3 amino acid sequences were screened for sharing across subjects and compared with published repertoires and the VDJdb database. The public reads were run again by TCRdb, first through fastp at Q25 and then through MiXCR, and only productive beta chains were kept. CDR3 protein duplicates are merged, each entry listing the most common genes and DNA. The V and J calls and clone size are TCRdb's, not the authors'. This sample comprises a few hundred thousand distinct CDR3 sequences, about 80% of them detected only once. Roughly two fifths of the sample belongs to the ten largest clones.

This clonotype was counted once. Its binding antigen is unknown. Per-base quality was not reported, and no clone a single base away is much larger than it. A lone read gives weak evidence. Patients chosen for sequencing had shown expansion of CD8+CD57+ cells by flow cytometry. All patients had severe acquired aplastic anemia diagnosed by International Study of Aplastic Anemia and Agranulocytosis and Camitta criteria. At the time blood was sampled, none of the patients had received any therapy. The study deep-sequenced TCR repertoires of sorted CD4+ and CD8+ blood T cells from severe aplastic anemia patients and healthy subjects. In the USA, patient enrollment took place under clinicaltrials.gov protocols 00001620, 01623167, 00001397, 00071045, 00081523 and 00961064. Ficoll-Paque density gradient centrifugation was used to isolate peripheral blood mononuclear cells. Before DNA extraction, CD4+ and CD8+ T cells were sorted with FACS or magnetic beads.

This TCR derives from a human donor with aplastic anemia. What was sequenced was sorted CD4+, CD8+, or CD8+CD57+ T cells (not recorded which) from PBMCs.

The bases read TGTGCCAGCAGCCCAGCGGGGAGCTACGGGGCCAACCTCTACTTC. It translates to CASSPAGSYGANLYF. Recombination linked TRBV7-9 to TRBJ2-5; 7 junctional bases match TRBD2. The germline V end is reduced by 5 bases and the J end by 14 bases; junction bases left unmatched: 20. The germline V gene (reference sequence) provides CDR1 SEHNR and CDR2 FQNEAQ. The CDR3 contains 15 residues, cysteine and phenylalanine counted. The DNA shown is the 45-base CDR3, in frame from base 1.